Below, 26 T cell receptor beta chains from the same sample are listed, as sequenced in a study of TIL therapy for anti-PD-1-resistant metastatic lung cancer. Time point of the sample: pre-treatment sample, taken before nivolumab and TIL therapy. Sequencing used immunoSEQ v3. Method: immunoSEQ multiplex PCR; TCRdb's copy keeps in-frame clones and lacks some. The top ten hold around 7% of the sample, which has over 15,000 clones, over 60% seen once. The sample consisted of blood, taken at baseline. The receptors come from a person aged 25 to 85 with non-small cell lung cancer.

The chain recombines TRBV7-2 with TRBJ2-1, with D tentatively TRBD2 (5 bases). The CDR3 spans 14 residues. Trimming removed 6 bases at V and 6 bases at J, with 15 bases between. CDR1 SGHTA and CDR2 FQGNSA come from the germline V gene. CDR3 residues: CASRKAGSPNEQFF. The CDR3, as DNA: TGTGCCAGCAGAAAGGCGGGCAGTCCCAATGAGCAGTTCTTC.

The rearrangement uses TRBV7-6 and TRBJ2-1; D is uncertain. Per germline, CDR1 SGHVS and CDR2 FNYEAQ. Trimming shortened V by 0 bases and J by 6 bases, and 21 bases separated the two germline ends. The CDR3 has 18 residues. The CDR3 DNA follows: TGTGCCAGCAGCTTAGCGGTACATAAAGCCTCGAGGAGCAATGAGCAGTTCTTC. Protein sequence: CASSLAVHKASRSNEQFF.

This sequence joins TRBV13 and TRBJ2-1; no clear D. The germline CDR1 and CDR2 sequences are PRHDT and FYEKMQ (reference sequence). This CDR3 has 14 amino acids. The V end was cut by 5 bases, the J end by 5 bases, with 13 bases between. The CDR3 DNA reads TGTGCCAGCAGCCCCCGATCAGGACACAATGAGCAGTTCTTC. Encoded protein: CASSPRSGHNEQFF. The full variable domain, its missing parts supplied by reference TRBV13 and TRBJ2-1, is AAGVIQSPRHLIKEKRETATLKCYPIPRHDTVYWYQQGPGQDPQFLISFYEKMQSDKGSIPDRFSAQQFSDYHSELNMSSLELGDSALYFCASSPRSGHNEQFFGPGTRLTVL.

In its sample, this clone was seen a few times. This CDR3 reads CASRGGDQGPQHF. Written as DNA, the CDR3 is TGTGCCAGCAGAGGAGGGGACCAGGGGCCCCAGCATTTT. The V call is TRBV25-1, the J call TRBJ1-5, with D perhaps matching TRBD1 (5 bases). V lost 6 bases and J lost 9, with 15 bases in between. The CDR3 length is 13 residues. The germline V gene encodes CDR1 MGHDK and CDR2 SYGVNS.

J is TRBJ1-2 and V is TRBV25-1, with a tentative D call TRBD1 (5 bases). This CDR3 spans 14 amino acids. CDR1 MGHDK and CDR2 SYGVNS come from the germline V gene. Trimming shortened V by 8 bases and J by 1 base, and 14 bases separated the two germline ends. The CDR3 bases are TGTGCCAGCTCCAGGGTTGGGGTTAACTATGGCTACACCTTC. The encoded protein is CASSRVGVNYGYTF.

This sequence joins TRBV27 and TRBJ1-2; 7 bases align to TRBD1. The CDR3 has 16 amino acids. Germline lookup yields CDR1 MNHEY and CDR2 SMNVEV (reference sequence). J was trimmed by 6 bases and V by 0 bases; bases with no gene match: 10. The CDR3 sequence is CASSLSGTYQGDGYTF. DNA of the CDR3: TGTGCCAGCAGTTTATCAGGAACCTACCAGGGGGATGGCTACACCTTC.

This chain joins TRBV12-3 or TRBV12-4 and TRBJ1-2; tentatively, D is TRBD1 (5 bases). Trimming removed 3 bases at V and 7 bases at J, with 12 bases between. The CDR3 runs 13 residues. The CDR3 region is CASSLGDRGGYTF. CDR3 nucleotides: TGTGCCAGCAGTTTGGGGGACCGGGGTGGCTACACCTTC.

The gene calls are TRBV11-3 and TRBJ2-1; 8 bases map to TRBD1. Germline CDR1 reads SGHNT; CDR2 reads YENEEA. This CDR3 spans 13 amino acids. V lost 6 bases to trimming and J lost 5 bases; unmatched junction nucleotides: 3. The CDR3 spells CASRGQGNNEQFF. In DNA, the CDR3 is TGTGCCAGCAGAGGACAGGGTAACAATGAGCAGTTCTTC.

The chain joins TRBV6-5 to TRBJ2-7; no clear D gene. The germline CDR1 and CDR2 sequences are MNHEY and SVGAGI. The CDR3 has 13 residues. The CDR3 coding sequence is TGTGGCTCGACCCGTGGGTTCGTTTACGAGCAGTACTTC. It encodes CGSTRGFVYEQYF.

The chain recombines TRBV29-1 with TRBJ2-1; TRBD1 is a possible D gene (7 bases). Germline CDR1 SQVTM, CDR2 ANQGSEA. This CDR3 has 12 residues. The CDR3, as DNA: TGCGGGGGGAGAGGGGGCAACAATGAGCAGTTCTTC. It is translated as CGGRGGNNEQFF.

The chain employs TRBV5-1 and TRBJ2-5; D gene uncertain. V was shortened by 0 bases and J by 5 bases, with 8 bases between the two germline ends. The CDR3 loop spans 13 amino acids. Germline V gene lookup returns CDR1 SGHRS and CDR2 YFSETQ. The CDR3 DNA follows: TGCGCCAGCAGCTTGGTGACTGGGGAGACCCAGTACTTC. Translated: CASSLVTGETQYF.

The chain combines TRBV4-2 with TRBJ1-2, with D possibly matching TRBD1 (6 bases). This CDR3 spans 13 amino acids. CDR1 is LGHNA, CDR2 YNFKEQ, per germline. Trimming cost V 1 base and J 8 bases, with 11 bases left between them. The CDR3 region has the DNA TGTGCCAGCAGCCAAGGGGACAAGGGAGGCTACACCTTC. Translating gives CASSQGDKGGYTF.

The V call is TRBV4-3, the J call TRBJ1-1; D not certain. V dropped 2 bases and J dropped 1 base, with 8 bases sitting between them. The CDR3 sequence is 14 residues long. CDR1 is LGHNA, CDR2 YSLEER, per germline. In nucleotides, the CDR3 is TGCGCCAGCAGCCAAAAAAAGTGGAACACTGAAGCTTTCTTT. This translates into CASSQKKWNTEAFF.

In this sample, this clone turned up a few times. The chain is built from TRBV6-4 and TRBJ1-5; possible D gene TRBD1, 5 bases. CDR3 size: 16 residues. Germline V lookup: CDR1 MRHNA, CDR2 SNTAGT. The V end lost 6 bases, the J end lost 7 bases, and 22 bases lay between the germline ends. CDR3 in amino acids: CASRVARLGGRQPQHF. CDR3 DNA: TGTGCCAGCAGGGTCGCTAGGCTGGGGGGACGCCAGCCCCAGCATTTT.

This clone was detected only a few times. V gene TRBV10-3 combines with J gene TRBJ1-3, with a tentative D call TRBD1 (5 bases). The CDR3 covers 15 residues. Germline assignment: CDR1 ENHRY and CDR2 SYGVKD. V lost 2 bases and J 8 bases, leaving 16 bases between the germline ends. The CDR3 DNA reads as TGTGCCATCAGTGAGCTGGCAGGGACCGGGGACACCATATATTTT. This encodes CAISELAGTGDTIYF.

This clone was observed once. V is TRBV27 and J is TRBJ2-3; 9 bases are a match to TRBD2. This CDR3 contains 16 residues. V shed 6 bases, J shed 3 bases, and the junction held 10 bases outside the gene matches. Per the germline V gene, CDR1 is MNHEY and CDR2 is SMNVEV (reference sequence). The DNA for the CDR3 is TGTGCCAGCAGCACTTTTAGCGGGGGAGCGACAGATACGCAGTATTTT. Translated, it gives CASSTFSGGATDTQYF.

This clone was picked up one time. The CDR3 loop is CASSQTALAPLHF. The DNA for the CDR3 is TGTGCCAGCAGTCAGACAGCTTTGGCACCCCTCCACTTT. This chain connects TRBV12-3 or TRBV12-4 to TRBJ1-6; tentative D call: TRBD1 (5 bases). The V and J ends lost 5 bases and 11 bases respectively, with 13 bases between them. The CDR3 sequence is 13 residues long.

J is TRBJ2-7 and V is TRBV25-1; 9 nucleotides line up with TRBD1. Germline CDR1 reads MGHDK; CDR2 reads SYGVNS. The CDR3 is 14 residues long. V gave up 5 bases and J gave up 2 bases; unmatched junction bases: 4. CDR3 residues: CASSWTGATYEQYF. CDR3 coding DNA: TGTGCCAGCAGTTGGACAGGGGCCACCTACGAGCAGTACTTC.

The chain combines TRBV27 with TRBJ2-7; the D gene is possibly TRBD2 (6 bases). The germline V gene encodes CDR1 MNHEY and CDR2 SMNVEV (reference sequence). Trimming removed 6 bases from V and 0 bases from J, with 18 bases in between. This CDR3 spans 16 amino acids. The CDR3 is CASRPAGTRLSYEQYF. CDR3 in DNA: TGTGCCAGCAGACCAGCCGGGACTCGCCTCTCCTACGAGCAGTACTTC.

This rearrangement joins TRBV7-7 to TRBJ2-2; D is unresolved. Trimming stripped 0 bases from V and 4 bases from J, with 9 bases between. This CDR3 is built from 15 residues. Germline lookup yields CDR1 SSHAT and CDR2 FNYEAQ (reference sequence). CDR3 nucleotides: TGTGCCAGCAGCTTAGCGCCGGCAGGCACCGGGGAGCTGTTTTTT. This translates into CASSLAPAGTGELFF.

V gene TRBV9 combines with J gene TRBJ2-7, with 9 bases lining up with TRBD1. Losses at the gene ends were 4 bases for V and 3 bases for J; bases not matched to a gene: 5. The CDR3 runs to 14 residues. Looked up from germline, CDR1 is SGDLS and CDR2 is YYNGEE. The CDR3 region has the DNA TGTGCCAGCAGCCCGGGACAGGGACTCTACGAGCAGTACTTC. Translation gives CASSPGQGLYEQYF. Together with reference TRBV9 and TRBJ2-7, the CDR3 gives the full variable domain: DSGVTQTPKHLITATGQRVTLRCSPRSGDLSVYWYQQSLDQGLQFLIQYYNGEERAKGNILERFSAQQFPDLHSELNLSSLELGDSALYFCASSPGQGLYEQYFGPGTRLTVT.

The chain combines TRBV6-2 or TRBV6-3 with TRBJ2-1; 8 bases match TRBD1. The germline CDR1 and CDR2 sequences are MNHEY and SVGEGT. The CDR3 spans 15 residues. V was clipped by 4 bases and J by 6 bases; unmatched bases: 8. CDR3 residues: CASSLTGVVGNEQFF. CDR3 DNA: TGTGCCAGCAGTTTGACAGGGGTGGTAGGCAATGAGCAGTTCTTC.

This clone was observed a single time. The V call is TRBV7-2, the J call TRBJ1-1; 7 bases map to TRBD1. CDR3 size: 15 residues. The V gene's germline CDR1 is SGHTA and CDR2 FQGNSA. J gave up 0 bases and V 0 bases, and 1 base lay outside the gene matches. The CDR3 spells CASSLAGQMNTEAFF. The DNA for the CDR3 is TGTGCCAGCAGCTTAGCGGGACAGATGAACACTGAAGCTTTCTTT.

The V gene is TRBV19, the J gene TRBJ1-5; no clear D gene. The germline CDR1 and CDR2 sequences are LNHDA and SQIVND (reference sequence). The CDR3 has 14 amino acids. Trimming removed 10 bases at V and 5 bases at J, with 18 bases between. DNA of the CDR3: TGTGCCACCCGGTCGACCGCCAACCATCAGCCCCAGCATTTT. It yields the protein CATRSTANHQPQHF.

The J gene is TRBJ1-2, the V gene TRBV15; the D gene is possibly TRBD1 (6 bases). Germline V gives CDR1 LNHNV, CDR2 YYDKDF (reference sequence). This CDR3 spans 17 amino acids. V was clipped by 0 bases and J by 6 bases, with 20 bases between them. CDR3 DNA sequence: TGTGCCACCAGCAGAGATCACATTGAAGCAGGGGTTAATGGCTACACCTTC. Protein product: CATSRDHIEAGVNGYTF. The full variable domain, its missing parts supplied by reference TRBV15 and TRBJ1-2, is DAMVIQNPRYQVTQFGKPVTLSCSQTLNHNVMYWYQQKSSQAPKLLFHYYDKDFNNEADTPDNFQSRRPNTSFCFLDIRSPGLGDTAMYLCATSRDHIEAGVNGYTFGSGTRLTVV.

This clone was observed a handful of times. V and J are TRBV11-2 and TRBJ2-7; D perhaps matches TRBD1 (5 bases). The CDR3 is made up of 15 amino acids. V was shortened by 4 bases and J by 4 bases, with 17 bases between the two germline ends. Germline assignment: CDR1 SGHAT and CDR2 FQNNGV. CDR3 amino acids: CASSSKQVTGYEQYF. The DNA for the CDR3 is TGTGCCAGCAGCTCTAAACAGGTAACCGGGTACGAGCAGTACTTC. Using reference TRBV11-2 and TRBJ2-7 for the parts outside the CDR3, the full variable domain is EAGVAQSPRYKIIEKRQSVAFWCNPISGHATLYWYQQILGQGPKLLIQFQNNGVVDDSQLPKDRFSAERLKGVDSTLKIQPAKLEDSAVYLCASSSKQVTGYEQYFGPGTRLTVT.